Reported below is one T cell receptor beta chain. The antigen is undetermined. The naive CD8 population came from CD45RO-negative cells selected for CCR7, without terminally differentiated effector memory CD45RA+ cells. The data were produced by immunoSEQ multiplex PCR, yet TCRdb's version contains in-frame clones alone and is incomplete. The data hold around 1.9 million clones, with around 93% observed a single time. This sample is part of a study of shared clonotypes between healthy human individuals. As for the study in general: The study enrolled two women and three men aged 18 to 49. Study-level results: Genetic and exposure-history diversity was limited by the few donors. The naive CD4 repertoires of a handful of donors were compared, and about 5% of clonotypes were shared.

Germline V gene sequence: CDR1 SGHRS, CDR2 YFSETQ. V lost 3 bases, J lost 4 bases, and 11 bases lay in between. The CDR3 sequence is 13 residues long. Sequencing was performed on naive CD8+ T cells from PBMCs. The chain uses TRBV5-1 and TRBJ2-7; a weak D match, TRBD1 (6 bases). This sequence was found in a man younger than 35 in good health. Some clones in this sample may be carry-over from other donors' samples. The CDR3 protein is CASSSRQAYEQYF. In nucleotides, the CDR3 is TGCGCCAGCAGCTCCAGACAGGCATACGAGCAGTACTTC.